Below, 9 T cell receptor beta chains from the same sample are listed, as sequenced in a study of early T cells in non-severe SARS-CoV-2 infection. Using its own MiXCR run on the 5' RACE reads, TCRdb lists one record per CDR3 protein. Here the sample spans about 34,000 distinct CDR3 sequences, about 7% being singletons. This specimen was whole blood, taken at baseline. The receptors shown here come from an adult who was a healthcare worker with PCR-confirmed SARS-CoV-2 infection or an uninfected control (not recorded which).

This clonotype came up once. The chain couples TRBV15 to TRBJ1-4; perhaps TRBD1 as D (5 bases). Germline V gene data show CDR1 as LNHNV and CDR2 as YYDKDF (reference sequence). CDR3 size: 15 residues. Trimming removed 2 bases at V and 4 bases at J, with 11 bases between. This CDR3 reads CATSRMTAYNEKLFF. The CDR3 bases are TGTGCCACCAGCAGAATGACAGCATATAATGAAAAACTGTTTTTT.

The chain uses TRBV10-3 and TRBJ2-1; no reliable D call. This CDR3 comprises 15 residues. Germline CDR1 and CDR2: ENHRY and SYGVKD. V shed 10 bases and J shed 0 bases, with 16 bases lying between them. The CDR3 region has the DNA TGTGCCACCGACATGGGCGATCGCTCCTACAATGAGCAGTTCTTC. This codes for CATDMGDRSYNEQFF.

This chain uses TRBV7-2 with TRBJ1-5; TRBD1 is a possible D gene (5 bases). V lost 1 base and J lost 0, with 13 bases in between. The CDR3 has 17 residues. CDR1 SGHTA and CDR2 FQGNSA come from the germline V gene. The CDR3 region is CASSLEGSPYSNQPQHF. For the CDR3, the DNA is TGTGCCAGCAGCTTAGAGGGGTCACCCTATAGCAATCAGCCCCAGCATTTT.

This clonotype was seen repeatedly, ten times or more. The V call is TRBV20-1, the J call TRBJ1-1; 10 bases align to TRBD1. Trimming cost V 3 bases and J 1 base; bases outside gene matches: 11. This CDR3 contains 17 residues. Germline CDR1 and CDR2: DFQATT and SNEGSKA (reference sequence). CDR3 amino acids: CSASSFTWDRGNTEAFF. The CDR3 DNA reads TGCAGTGCTAGTTCTTTCACCTGGGACAGGGGGAACACTGAAGCTTTCTTT.

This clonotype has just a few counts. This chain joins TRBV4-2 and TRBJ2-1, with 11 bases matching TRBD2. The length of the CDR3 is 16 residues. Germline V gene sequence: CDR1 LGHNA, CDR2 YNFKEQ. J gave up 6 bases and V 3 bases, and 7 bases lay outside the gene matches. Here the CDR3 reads CASSQLAGGVINEQFF. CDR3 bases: TGTGCCAGCAGCCAGTTAGCGGGAGGGGTCATCAATGAGCAGTTCTTC.

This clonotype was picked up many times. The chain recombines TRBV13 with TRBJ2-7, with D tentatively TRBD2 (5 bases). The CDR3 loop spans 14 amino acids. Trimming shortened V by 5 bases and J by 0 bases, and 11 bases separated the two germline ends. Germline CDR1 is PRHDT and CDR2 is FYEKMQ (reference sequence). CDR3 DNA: TGTGCCAGCAGCCTTATGGGGAGCTCCTACGAGCAGTACGTC. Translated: CASSLMGSSYEQYV.

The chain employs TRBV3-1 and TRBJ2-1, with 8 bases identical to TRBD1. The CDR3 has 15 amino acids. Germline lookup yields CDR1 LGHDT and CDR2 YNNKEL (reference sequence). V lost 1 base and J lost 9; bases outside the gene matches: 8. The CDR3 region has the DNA TGTGCCAGCAGCCAAGGGACAGGGAGGACGGGTGAGCAGTTCTTC. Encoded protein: CASSQGTGRTGEQFF.

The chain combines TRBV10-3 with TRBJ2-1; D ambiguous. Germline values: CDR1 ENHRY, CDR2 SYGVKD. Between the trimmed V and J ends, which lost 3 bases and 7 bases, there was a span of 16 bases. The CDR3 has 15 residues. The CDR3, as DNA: TGTGCCATCAGTGATCACCTACCAGGCGTTAATGAGCAGTTCTTC. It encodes CAISDHLPGVNEQFF.

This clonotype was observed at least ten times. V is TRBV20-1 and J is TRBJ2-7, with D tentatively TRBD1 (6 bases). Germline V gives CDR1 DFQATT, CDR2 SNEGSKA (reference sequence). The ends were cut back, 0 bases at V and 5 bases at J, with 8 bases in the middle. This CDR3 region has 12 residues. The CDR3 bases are TGCAGTGCTAGAGAACAGGGACACGAGCAGTACTTC. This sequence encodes CSAREQGHEQYF.